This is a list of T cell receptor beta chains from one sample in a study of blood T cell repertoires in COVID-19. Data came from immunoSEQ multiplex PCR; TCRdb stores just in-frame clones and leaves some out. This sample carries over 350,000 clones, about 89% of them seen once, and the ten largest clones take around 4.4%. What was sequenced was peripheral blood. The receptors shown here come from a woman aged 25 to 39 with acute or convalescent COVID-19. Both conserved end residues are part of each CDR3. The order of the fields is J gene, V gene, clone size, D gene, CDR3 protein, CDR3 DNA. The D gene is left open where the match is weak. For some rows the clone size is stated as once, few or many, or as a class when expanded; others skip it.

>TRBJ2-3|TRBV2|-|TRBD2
CASLVEGTSGDTQYF
TGTGCCAGCTTAGTGGAGGGCACTAGCGGAGATACGCAGTATTTT
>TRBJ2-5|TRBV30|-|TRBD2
CAWSVGGGVETQYF
TGTGCCTGGAGTGTTGGCGGGGGGGTAGAGACCCAGTACTTC
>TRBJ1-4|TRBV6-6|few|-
CASSSGHLSNEKLFF
TGTGCCAGCAGCTCGGGACACCTGAGTAATGAAAAACTGTTTTTT
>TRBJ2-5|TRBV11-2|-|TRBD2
CASSLDWGGETQYF
TGTGCCAGCAGCTTAGATTGGGGGGGGGAGACCCAGTACTTC
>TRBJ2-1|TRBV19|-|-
CASSIDSRGSYNEQFF
TGTGCCAGTAGTATAGACTCTAGGGGCTCCTACAATGAGCAGTTCTTC
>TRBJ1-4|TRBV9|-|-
CASSVGGGAANEKLFF
TGTGCCAGCAGCGTAGGGGGAGGGGCGGCTAATGAAAAACTGTTTTTT
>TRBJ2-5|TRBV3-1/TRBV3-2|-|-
CASSQDRRGTQYF
TGTGCCAGCAGCCAAGATCGGCGGGGGACCCAGTACTTC
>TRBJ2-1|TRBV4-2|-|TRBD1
CASSPGTGYEQFF
TGTGCCAGCAGCCCAGGGACAGGGTATGAGCAGTTCTTC
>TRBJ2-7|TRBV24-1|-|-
CATSDQFAVGLQDRDFTPHYEQYF
TGTGCCACCAGTGACCAATTCGCCGTGGGGCTCCAAGACAGGGACTTTACCCCCCACTACGAGCAGTACTTC
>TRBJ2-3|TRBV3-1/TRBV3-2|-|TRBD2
CASRRTSGGDRTDTQYF
TGTGCCAGCAGAAGGACTAGCGGGGGCGATCGCACAGATACGCAGTATTTT
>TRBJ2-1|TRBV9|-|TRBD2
CASSGSGTNHNEQFF
TGTGCCAGCAGCGGCTCCGGGACTAATCACAATGAGCAGTTCTTC
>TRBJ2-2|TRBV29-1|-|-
CSVVGRTGSNTGELFF
TGCAGCGTTGTCGGGAGGACAGGGTCGAACACCGGGGAGCTGTTTTTT
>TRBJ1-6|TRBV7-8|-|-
CASSLNPASYNSPLHF
TGTGCCAGCAGCTTAAATCCAGCGAGCTATAATTCACCCCTCCACTTT
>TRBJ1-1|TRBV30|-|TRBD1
CAWSIRQGFEAFF
TGTGCCTGGAGTATAAGACAGGGCTTCGAAGCTTTCTTT
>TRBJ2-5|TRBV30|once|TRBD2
CAWSSLGGGIEETQYF
TGTGCCTGGAGCTCACTTGGGGGAGGGATCGAGGAGACCCAGTACTTC
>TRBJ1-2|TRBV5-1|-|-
CASSGTHTSLNYGYTF
TGCGCCAGCAGCGGGACACACACCTCTCTTAACTATGGCTACACCTTC
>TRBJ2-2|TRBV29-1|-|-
CSVVLANTGELFF
TGCAGCGTTGTACTCGCCAACACCGGGGAGCTGTTTTTT
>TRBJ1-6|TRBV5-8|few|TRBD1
CASSLAQGANSPLHF
TGTGCCAGCAGCTTGGCACAGGGGGCAAATTCACCCCTCCACTTT
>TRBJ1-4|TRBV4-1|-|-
CASSLTGIRREKLFF
TGCGCCAGCAGCCTTACAGGAATCCGGAGAGAAAAACTGTTTTTT
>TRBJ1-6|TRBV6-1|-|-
CASSEGIQGSPLHF
TGTGCCAGCAGTGAAGGTATTCAGGGTTCACCCCTCCACTTT